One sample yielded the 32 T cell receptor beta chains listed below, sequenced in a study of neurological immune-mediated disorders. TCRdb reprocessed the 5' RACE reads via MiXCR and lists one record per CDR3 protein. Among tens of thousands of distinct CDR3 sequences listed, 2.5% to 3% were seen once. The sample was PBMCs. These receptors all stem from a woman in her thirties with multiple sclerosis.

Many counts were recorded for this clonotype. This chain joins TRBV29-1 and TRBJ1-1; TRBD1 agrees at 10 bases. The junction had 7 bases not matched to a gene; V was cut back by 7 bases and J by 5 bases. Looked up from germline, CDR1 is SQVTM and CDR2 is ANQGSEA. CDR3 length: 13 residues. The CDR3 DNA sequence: TGCAGCGCAGACAGGGGGCGCGGGACTGAAGCTTTCTTT. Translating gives CSADRGRGTEAFF.

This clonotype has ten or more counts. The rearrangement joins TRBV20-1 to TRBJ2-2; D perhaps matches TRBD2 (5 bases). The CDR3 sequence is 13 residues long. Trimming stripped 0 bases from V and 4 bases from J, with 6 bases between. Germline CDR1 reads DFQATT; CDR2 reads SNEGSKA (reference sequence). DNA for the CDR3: TGCAGTGCTAGAGATGAGGGCACCGGGGAGCTGTTTTTT. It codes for CSARDEGTGELFF.

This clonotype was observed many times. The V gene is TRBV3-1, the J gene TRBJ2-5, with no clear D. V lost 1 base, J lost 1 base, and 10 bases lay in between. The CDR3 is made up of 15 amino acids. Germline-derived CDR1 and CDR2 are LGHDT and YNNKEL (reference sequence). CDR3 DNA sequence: TGTGCCAGCAGCCAAGTTGGACGGATCCAAGAGACCCAGTACTTC. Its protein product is CASSQVGRIQETQYF.

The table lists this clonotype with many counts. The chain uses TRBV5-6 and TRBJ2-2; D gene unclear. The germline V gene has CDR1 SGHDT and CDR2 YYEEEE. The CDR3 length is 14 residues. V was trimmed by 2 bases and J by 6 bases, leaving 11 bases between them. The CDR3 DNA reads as TGTGCCAGCAGCTTTCCCCCAGGAGCCGGGGAGCTGTTTTTT. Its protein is CASSFPPGAGELFF.

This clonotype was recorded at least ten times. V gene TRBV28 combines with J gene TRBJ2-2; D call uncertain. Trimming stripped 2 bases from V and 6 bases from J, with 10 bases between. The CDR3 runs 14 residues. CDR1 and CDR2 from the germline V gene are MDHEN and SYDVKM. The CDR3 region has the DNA TGTGCCAGCAGTTTACGTCGGGCCCCCGGGGAGCTGTTTTTT. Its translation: CASSLRRAPGELFF.

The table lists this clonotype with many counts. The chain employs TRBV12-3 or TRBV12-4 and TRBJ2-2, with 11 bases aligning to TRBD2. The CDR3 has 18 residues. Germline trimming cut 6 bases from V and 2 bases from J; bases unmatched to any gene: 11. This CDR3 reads CASSTSGTSGSNTGELFF. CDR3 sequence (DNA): TGTGCCAGCAGCACTAGCGGGACTAGCGGTTCTAACACCGGGGAGCTGTTTTTT.

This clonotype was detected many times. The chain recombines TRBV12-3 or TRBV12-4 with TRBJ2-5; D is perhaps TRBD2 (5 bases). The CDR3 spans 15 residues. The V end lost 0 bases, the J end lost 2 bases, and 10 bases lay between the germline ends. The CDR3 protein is CASSLARARQETQYF. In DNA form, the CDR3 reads TGTGCCAGCAGTTTAGCGCGGGCTAGACAAGAGACCCAGTACTTC.

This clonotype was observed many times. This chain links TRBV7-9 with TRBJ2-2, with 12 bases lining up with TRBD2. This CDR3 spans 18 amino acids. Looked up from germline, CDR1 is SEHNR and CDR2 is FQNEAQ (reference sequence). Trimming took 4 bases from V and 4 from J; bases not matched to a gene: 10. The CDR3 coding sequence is TGTGCCAGCAGCTCCGGGACTAGCGGGTGGAGGAGCACCGGGGAGCTGTTTTTT. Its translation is CASSSGTSGWRSTGELFF.

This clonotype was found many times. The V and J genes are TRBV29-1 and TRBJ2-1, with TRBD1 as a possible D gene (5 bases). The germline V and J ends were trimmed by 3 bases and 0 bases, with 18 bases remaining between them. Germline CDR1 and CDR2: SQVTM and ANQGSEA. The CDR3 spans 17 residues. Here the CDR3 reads CSVELARVTSSYNEQFF. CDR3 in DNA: TGCAGCGTTGAGCTGGCCAGGGTCACGAGCTCCTACAATGAGCAGTTCTTC.

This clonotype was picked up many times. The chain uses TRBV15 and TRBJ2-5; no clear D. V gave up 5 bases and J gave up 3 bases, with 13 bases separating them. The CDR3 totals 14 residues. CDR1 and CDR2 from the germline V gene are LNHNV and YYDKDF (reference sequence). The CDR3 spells CATSPVVKEETQYF. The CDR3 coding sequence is TGTGCCACCAGCCCGGTAGTGAAGGAAGAGACCCAGTACTTC.

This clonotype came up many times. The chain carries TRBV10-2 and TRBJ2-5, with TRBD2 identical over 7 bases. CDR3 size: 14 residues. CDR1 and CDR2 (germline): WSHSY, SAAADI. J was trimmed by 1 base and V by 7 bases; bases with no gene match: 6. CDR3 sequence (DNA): TGCGCCAGCAAGGAGGCGGGAGCCCAAGAGACCCAGTACTTC. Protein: CASKEAGAQETQYF.

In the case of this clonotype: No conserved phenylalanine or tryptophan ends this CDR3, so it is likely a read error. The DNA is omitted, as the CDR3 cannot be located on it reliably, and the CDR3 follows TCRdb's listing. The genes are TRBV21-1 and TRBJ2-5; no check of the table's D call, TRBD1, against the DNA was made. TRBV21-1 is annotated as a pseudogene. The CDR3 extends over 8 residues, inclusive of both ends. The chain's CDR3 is CASHIWDG.

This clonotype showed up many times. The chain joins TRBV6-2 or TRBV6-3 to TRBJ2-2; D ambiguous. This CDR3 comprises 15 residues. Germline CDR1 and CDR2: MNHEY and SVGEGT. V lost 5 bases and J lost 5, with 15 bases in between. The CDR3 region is CASSLPFDATGELFF. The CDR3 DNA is TGTGCCAGCAGTCTCCCCTTCGACGCAACCGGGGAGCTGTTTTTT.

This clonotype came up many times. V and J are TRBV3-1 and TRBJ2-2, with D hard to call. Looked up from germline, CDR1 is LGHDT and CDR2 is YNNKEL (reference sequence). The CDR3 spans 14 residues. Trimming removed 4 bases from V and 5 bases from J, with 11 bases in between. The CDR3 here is CASSPLVGTGELFF. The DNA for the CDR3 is TGTGCCAGCAGCCCCCTCGTGGGAACCGGGGAGCTGTTTTTT.

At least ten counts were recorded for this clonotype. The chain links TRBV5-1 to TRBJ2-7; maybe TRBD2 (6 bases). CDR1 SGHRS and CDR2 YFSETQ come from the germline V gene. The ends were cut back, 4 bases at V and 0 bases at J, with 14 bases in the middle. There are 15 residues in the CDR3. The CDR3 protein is CASSPVAGISYEQYF. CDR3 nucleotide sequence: TGCGCCAGCAGCCCCGTCGCGGGGATCTCCTACGAGCAGTACTTC.

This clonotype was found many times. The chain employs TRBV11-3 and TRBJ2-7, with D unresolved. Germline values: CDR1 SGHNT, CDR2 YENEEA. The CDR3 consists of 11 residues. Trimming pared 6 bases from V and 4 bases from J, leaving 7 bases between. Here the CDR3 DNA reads TGTGCCAGCAGTGCACAATACGAGCAGTACTTC. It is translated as CASSAQYEQYF.

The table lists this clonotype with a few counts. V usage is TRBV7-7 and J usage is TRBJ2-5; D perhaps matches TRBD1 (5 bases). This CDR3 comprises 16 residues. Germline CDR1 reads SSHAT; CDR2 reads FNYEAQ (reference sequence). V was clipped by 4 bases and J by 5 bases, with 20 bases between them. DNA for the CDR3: TGTGCCAGCAGCTACTTACGACCGGCAGGGTGGGAGACCCAGTACTTC. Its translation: CASSYLRPAGWETQYF.

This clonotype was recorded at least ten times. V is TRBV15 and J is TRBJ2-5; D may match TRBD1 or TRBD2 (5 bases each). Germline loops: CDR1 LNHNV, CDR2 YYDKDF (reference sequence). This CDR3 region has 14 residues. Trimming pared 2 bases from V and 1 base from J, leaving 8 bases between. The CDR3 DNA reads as TGTGCCACCAGCAGACCGGGACCCCAAGAGACCCAGTACTTC. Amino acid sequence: CATSRPGPQETQYF. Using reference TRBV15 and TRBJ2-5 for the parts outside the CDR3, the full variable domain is DAMVIQNPRYQVTQFGKPVTLSCSQTLNHNVMYWYQQKSSQAPKLLFHYYDKDFNNEADTPDNFQSRRPNTSFCFLDIRSPGLGDTAMYLCATSRPGPQETQYFGPGTRLLVL.

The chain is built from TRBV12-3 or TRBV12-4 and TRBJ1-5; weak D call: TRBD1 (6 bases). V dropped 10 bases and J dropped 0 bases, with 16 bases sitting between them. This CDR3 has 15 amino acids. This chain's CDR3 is CANRDPGASNQPQHF. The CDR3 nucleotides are TGTGCCAACAGAGATCCAGGGGCTAGCAATCAGCCCCAGCATTTT.

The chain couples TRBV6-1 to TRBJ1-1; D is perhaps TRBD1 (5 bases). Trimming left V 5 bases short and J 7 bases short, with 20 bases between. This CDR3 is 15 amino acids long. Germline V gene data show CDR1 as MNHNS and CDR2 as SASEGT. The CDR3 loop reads CASSLPGRPGIEAFF. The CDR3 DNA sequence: TGTGCCAGCAGTCTTCCAGGGCGGCCGGGGATTGAAGCTTTCTTT.

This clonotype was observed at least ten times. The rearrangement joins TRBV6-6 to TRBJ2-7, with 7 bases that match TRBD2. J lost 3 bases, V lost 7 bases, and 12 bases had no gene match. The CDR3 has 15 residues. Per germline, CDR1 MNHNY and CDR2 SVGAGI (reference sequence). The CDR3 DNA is TGTGCCAGCATCCCGACGGGGGGACTAAGCTACGAGCAGTACTTC. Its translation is CASIPTGGLSYEQYF.

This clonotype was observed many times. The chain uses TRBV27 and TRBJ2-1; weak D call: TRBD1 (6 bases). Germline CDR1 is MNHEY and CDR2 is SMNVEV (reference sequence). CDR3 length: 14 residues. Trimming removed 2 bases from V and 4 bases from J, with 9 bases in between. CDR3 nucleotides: TGTGCCAGCAGTTTACAAGGACAGTACAATGAGCAGTTCTTC. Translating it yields CASSLQGQYNEQFF.

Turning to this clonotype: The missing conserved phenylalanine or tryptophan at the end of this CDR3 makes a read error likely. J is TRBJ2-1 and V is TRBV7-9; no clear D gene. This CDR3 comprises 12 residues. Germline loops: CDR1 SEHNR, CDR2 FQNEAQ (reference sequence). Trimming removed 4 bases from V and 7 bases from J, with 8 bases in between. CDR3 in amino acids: CASSSFGNEQFL. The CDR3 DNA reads TGTGCCAGCAGCTCGTTTGGGAATGAGCAGTTCTTA.

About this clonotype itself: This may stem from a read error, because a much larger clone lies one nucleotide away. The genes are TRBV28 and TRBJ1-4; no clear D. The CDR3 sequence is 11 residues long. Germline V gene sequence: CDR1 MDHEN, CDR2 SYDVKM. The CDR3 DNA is TGTGACAGCAAAGGGAGCGAAAAACTGTTTTTT. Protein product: CDSKGSEKLFF.

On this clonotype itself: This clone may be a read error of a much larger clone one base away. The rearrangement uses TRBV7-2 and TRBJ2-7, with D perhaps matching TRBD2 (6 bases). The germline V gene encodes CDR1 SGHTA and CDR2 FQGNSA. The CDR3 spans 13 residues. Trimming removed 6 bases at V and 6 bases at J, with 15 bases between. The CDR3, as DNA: TGTGCCAGCAGACTGGGACTGATCGGCGAGCAGTACTTC. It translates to CASRLGLIGEQYF.

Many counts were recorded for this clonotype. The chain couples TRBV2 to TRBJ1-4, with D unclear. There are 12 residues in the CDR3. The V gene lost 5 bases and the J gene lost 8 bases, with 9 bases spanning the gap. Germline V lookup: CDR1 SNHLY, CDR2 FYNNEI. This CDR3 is CASSLDVEKLFF. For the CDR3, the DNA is TGTGCCAGCAGTTTGGACGTGGAAAAACTGTTTTTT.

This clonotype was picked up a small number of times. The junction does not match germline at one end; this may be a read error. This CDR3 reads CVSTSLGGANTGELFF. As DNA, the CDR3 is TGTGTCAGCACCTCACTCGGCGGGGCGAACACCGGGGAGCTGTTTTTT. V gene TRBV2 combines with J gene TRBJ2-2; weak D call: TRBD2 (6 bases). The CDR3 consists of 16 residues. Germline V CDR1 and CDR2: SNHLY, FYNNEI.

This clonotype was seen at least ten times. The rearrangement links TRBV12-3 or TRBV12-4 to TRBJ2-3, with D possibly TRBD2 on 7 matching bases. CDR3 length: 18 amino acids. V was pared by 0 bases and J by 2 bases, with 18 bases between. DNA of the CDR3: TGTGCCAGCAGTTTAGCGCTTGGGGGGGCGACAGACACAGATACGCAGTATTTT. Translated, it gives CASSLALGGATDTDTQYF.

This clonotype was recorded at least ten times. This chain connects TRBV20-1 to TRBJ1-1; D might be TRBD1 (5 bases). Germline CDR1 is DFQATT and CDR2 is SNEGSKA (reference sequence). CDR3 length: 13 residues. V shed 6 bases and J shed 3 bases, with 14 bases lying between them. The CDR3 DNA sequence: TGCAGTGCAGAGGGGTCGAGAGACACTGAAGCTTTCTTT. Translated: CSAEGSRDTEAFF.

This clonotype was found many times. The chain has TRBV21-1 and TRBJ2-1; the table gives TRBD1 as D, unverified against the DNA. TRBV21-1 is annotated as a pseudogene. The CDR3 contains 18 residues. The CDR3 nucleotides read TGTGCCAGCAGCAATCCCAGCGTTGGGGCTACCTCCTACAATGAGCAGTTCTTC. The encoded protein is CASSNPSVGATSYNEQFF.

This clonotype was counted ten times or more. The DNA of the CDR3 is TGCAGCGTGCTTACTAGCGGGAGGGCCGGGGAGCTGTTTTTT. It encodes CSVLTSGRAGELFF. J is TRBJ2-2 and V is TRBV29-1, with 13 bases fitting TRBD2. V gave up 6 bases and J gave up 6 bases; unmatched junction bases: 4. Germline CDR1 SQVTM, CDR2 ANQGSEA. This CDR3 comprises 14 residues.

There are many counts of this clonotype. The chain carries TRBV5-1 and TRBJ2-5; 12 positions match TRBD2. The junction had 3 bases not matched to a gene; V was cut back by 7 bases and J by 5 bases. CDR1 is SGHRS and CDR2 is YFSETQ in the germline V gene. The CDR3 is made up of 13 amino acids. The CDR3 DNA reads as TGCGCCAGCCGACTAGCGGGAGTCGAGACCCAGTACTTC. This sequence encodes CASRLAGVETQYF.